Sequencing of this T cell receptor beta chain was carried out in a study of neurological immune-mediated disorders. About this clonotype: One end of the junction does not line up with germline, which may come from a read error.

Germline loops: CDR1 SGHDT, CDR2 YYEEEE. CDR3 length: 16 amino acids. Regarding time point: longitudinal time-point 3. PBMCs stored at -80 C, numbering 2 million, were the origin of the unsorted libraries. The making of cDNA relied on 5'RACE with 10-nucleotide random UMIs. Each CDR3 protein gets one entry after TCRdb re-called the 5' RACE reads with MiXCR. The sample lists over 90,000 distinct CDR3 sequences, approximately 10% occurring once. This rearrangement joins TRBV5-6 to TRBJ2-1, with 10 bases lining up with TRBD2. Material: PBMCs. The TCR was taken from a female donor with HTLV-1-associated myelopathy (HAM/TSP). The CDR3 sequence: CANSFRTSGFFNEQFF. As DNA, the CDR3 is TGTGCCAACAGCTTCCGGACTAGCGGCTTCTTCAATGAGCAGTTCTTC.